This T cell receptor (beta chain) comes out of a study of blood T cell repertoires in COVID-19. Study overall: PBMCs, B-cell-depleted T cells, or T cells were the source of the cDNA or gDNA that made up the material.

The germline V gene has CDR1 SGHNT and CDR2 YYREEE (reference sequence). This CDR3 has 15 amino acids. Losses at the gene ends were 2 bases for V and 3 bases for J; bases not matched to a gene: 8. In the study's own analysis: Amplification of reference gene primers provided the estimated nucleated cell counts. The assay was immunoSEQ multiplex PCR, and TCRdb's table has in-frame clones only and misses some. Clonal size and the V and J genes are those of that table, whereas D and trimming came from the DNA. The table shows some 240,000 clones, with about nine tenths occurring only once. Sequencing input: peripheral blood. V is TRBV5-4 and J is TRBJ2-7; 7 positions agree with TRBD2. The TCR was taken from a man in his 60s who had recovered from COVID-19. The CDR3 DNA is TGTGCCAGCAGCTTCGGTCCCGGGAGGAGCTACGAGCAGTACTTC. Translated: CASSFGPGRSYEQYF.